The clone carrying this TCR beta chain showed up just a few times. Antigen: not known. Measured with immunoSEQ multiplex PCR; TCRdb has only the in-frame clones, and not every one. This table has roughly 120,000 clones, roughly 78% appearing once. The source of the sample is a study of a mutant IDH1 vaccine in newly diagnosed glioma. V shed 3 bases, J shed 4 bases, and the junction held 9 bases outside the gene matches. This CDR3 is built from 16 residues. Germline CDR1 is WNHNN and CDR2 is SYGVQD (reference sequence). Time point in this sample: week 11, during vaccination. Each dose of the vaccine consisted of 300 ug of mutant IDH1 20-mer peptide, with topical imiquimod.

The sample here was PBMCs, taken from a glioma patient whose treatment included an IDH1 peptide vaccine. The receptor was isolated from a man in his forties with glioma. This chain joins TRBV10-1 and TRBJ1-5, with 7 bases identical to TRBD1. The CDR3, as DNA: TGCGCCAGCAGTGAACTCTCGGGACAGAGTAATCAGCCCCAGCATTTT. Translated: CASSELSGQSNQPQHF.